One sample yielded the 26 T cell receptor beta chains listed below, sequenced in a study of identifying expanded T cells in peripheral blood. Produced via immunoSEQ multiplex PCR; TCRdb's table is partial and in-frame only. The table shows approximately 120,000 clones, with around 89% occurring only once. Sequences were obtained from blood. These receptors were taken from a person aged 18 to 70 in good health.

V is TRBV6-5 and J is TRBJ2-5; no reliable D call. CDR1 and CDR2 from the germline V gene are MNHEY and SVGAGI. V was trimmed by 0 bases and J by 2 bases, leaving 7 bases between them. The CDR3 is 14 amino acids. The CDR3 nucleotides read TGTGCCAGCAGTTACTCTCTTATACAAGAGACCCAGTACTTC. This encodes CASSYSLIQETQYF.

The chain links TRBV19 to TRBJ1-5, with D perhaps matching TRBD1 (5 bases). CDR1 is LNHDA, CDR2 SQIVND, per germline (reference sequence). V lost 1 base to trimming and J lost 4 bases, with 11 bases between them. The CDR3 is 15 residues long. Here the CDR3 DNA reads TGTGCCAGTAGTATAGGTAGGGGACGGAATCAGCCCCAGCATTTT. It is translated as CASSIGRGRNQPQHF.

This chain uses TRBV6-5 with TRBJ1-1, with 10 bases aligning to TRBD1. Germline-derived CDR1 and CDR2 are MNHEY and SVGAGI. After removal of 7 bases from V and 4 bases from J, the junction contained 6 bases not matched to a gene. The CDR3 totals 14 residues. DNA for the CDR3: TGTGCCAGCATTCCACGGACAGGGGGCACTGAAGCTTTCTTT. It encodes CASIPRTGGTEAFF.

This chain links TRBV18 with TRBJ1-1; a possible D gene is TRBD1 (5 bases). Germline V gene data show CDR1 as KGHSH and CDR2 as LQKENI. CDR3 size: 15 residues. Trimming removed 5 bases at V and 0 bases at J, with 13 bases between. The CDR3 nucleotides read TGTGCCAGCTCAGGGGGAGACTACTTGAACACTGAAGCTTTCTTT. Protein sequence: CASSGGDYLNTEAFF.

CDR3 sequence (DNA): TGTGCCAGTACGGGTGGGCAGGGTAAGCGGAGCTTCAATGAGCAGTTCTTC. This sequence encodes CASTGGQGKRSFNEQFF. This chain links TRBV19 with TRBJ2-1; D may match TRBD1 or TRBD2 (5 bases each). From germline, CDR1 is LNHDA and CDR2 SQIVND (reference sequence). CDR3 size: 17 residues. The ends were cut back, 7 bases at V and 6 bases at J, with 25 bases in the middle.

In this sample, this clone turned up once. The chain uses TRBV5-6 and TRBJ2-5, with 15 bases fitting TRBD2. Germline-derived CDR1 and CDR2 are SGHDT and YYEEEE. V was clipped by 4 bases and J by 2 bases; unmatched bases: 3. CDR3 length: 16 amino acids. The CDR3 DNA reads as TGTGCCAGCAGCCCCGGACTAGCGGGAGGGCAAGAGACCCAGTACTTC. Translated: CASSPGLAGGQETQYF.

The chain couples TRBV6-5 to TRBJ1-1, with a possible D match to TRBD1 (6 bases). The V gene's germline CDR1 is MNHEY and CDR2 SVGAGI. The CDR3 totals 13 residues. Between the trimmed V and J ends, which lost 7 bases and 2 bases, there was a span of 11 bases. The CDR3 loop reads CASKPTGNTEAFF. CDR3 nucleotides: TGTGCCAGCAAGCCGACAGGCAACACTGAAGCTTTCTTT.

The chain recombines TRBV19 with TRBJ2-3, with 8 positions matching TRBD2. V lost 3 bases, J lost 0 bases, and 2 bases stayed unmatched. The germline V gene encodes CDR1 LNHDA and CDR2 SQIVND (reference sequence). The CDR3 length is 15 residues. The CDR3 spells CASSMASGSTDTQYF. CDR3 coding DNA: TGTGCCAGTAGTATGGCTAGCGGGAGCACAGATACGCAGTATTTT. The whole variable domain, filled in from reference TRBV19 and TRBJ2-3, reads DGGITQSPKYLFRKEGQNVTLSCEQNLNHDAMYWYRQDPGQGLRLIYYSQIVNDFQKGDIAEGYSVSREKKESFPLTVTSAQKNPTAFYLCASSMASGSTDTQYFGPGTRLTVL.

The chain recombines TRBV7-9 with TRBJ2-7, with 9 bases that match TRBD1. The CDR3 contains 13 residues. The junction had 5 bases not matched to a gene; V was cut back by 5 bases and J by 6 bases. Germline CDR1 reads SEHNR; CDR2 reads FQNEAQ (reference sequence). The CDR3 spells CASSPRQGGEQYF. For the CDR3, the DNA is TGTGCCAGCAGCCCCCGACAGGGGGGCGAGCAGTACTTC.

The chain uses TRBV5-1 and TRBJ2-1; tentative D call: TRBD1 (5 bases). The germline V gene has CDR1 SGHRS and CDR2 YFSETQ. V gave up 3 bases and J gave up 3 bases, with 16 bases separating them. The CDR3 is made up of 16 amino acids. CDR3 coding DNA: TGCGCCAGCAGCTCAACAACAGGTTCGCTCTACAATGAGCAGTTCTTC. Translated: CASSSTTGSLYNEQFF.

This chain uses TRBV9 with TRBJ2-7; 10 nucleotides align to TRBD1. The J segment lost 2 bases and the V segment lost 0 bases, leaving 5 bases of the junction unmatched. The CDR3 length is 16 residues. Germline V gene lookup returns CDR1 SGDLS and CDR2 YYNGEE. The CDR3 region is CASSVDGGQGAYEQYF. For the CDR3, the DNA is TGTGCCAGCAGCGTAGATGGAGGACAGGGGGCCTACGAGCAGTACTTC.

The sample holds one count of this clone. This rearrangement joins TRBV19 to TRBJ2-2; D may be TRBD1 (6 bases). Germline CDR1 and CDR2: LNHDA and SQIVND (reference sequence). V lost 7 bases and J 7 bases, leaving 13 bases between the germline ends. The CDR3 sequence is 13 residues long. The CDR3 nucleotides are TGTGCCAGTAAACCACAGGGTGTCGGGGAGCTGTTTTTT. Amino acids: CASKPQGVGELFF.

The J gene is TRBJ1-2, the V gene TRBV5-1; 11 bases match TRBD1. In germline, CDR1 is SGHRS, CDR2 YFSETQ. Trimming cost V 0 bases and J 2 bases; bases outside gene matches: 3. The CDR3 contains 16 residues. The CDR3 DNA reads TGCGCCAGCAGCTTGGAGGGGACAGGGGGGAACTATGGCTACACCTTC. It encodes CASSLEGTGGNYGYTF.

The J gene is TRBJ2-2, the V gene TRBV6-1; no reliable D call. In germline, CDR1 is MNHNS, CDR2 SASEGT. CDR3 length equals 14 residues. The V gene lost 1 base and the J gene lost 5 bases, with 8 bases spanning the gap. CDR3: CASSEVFPTGELFF. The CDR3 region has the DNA TGTGCCAGCAGTGAAGTCTTCCCGACCGGGGAGCTGTTTTTT.

The CDR3 nucleotides read TGTGCCAGCAGCCAAGCCGGGGGGTCTTGGGATACGCAGTATTTT. It is translated as CASSQAGGSWDTQYF. This chain connects TRBV14 to TRBJ2-3; 7 bases are shared with TRBD2. Germline assignment: CDR1 SGHDN and CDR2 FVKESK. The CDR3 contains 15 residues. With 1 base clipped from V and 6 bases from J, the junction kept 7 bases outside the gene matches.

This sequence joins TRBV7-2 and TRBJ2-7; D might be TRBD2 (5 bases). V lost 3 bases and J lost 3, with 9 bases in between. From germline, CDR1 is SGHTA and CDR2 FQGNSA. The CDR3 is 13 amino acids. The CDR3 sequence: CASSFERIYEQYF. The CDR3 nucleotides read TGTGCCAGCAGCTTTGAGCGGATCTACGAGCAGTACTTC.

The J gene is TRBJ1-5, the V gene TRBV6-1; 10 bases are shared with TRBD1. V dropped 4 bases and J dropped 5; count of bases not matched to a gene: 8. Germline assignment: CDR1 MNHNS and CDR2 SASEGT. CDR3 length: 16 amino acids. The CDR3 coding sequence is TGTGCCAGCAGTGTCCTGGACAGGGGGACAGATCAGCCCCAGCATTTT. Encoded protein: CASSVLDRGTDQPQHF.

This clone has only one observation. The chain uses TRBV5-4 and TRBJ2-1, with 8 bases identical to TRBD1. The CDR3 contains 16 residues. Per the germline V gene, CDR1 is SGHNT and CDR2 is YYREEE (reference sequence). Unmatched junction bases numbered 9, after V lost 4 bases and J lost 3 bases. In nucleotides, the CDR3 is TGTGCCAGCAGCCCGCAGGGGGCCGCTTACTACAATGAGCAGTTCTTC. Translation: CASSPQGAAYYNEQFF.

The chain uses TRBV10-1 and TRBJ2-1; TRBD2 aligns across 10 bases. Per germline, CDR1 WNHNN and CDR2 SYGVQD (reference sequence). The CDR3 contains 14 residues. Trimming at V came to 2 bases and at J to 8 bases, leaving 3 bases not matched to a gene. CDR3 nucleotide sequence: TGCGCCAGCAGTGAGGGACTAGCGGCATATGAGCAGTTCTTC. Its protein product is CASSEGLAAYEQFF.

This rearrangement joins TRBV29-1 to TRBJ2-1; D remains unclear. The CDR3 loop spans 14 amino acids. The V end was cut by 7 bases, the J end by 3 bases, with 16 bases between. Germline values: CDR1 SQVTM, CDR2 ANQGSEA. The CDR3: CSAVSTPDYNEQFF. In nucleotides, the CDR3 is TGCAGCGCGGTATCGACCCCGGACTACAATGAGCAGTTCTTC.

The CDR3 spells CASSRPGRQRGEQYF. For the CDR3, the DNA is TGTGCCAGCAGTAGACCGGGACGGCAGCGTGGAGAGCAGTACTTC. This rearrangement joins TRBV6-1 to TRBJ2-7; possibly TRBD1 or TRBD2 for D (5 bases each). V lost 5 bases and J 7 bases, leaving 21 bases between the germline ends. This CDR3 has 15 residues. Germline loops: CDR1 MNHNS, CDR2 SASEGT.

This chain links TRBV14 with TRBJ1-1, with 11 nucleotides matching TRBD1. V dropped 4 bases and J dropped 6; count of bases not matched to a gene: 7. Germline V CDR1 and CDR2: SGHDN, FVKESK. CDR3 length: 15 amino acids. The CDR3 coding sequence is TGTGCCAGCAGCCGCAGCCGGGACAGGGGGTCTGAAGCTTTCTTT. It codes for CASSRSRDRGSEAFF.

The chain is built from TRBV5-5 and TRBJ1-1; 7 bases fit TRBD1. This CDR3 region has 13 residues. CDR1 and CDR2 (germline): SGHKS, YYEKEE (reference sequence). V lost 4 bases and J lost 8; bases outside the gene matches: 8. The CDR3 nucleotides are TGTGCCAGCAGCCGGGACAGAATTGGGGAAGCTTTCTTT. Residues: CASSRDRIGEAFF. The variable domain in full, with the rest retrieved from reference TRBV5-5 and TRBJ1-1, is DAGVTQSPTHLIKTRGQQVTLRCSPISGHKSVSWYQQVLGQGPQFIFQYYEKEERGRGNFPDRFSARQFPNYSSELNVNALLLGDSALYLCASSRDRIGEAFFGQGTRLTVV.

The DNA for the CDR3 is TGTGCCAGCAGCTTAATGGAAGCCACTGAAGCTTTCTTT. Protein sequence: CASSLMEATEAFF. This sequence joins TRBV7-2 and TRBJ1-1; D gene unclear. V was shortened by 2 bases and J by 4 bases, with 8 bases between the two germline ends. Germline assignment: CDR1 SGHTA and CDR2 FQGNSA. CDR3 length equals 13 residues.

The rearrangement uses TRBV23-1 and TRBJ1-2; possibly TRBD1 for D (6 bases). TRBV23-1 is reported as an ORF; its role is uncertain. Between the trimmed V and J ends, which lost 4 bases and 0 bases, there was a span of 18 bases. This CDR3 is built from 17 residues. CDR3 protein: CASSPPWRGETNYGYTF. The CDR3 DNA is TGCGCCAGCAGTCCCCCCTGGAGGGGGGAAACTAACTATGGCTACACCTTC.

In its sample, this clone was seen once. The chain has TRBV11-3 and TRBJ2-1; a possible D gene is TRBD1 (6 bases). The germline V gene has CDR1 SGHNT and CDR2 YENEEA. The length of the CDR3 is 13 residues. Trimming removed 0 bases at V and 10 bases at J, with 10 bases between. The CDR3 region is CASSLDSGDEQFF. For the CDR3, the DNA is TGTGCCAGCAGCTTAGATTCAGGGGACGAGCAGTTCTTC.